Sequencing of this T cell receptor (beta chain) was carried out in a study of blood T cell repertoires in COVID-19 (dated by TCRdb to about 2020). Some background on the complete study: Samples from collaborators originated in the United States, Italy and Spain and spanned both the acute and convalescent phases of COVID-19. HLA class I and class II types, where available, came from metadata supplied by the sample provider rather than from assay-based typing. The repertoires were released in a freely available public database meant as a resource for research on the immune response to SARS-CoV-2. The prospective study material was composed of cDNA or gDNA derived from T cells, B-cell-depleted T cells, or PBMCs. Samples came from the ongoing ImmuneRACE study (first 160 participants) plus 1,254 subjects from 6 global collaborators. A de-identified subject ID, COVID-19 status, age in years and sex were almost always included in the sample metadata. Subjects who had been exposed to COVID-19, were actively infected with it, or had recovered from it provided the deeply sampled blood TCRbeta repertoires that made up the dataset.

In regard to this clone: Its antigen specificity is not known. No base qualities exist here, and no much larger clone lies one base off it.

Points the paper makes about the study in general: How much clinical and demographic metadata was included differed by source and by participant, and the metadata was provided uncurated.

The germline V gene gives CDR1 as LGHNA and CDR2 as YNFKEQ. At the junction V is shortened by 1 base and J by 2 bases, with 11 bases in between. Counted from cysteine to phenylalanine, this CDR3 has 15 amino acids. The kept DNA is CDR3 alone, 45 bases in frame from the first base. TCRbeta CDR3 regions were amplified from genomic DNA by means of the immunoSEQ Assay, a bias-controlled multiplex PCR. As for how the authors treated the data: The number of nucleated cells in each sample was estimated by amplification of reference gene primers within the assay. To quantify the absolute abundance of each unique TCRbeta CDR3 rearrangement, sequence reads were collapsed and filtered. For each sample, productive Simpson clonality was calculated as the square root of Simpson's diversity index over productive rearrangements. The source is immuneACCESS, and TCRdb retained only in-frame sequences with V and J called. Part of the clones is not carried over; for the studies checked, unresolved V genes explain less than half of this, and the remainder is unexplained. That table is the source of V, J and clone size, and D and trimming were worked out from the DNA. Within this sample are a few hundred thousand clones, with about nine tenths of them counted one time only. The ten most abundant clones make up roughly 2.9% of the sample.

Participants in the prospective study were aged roughly 18 to 100 years, lived in 24 United States geographic areas, and enrolled through a virtual design. In the prospective study, participants were assigned to cohorts based on the clinical history participants reported in a screening survey and a study questionnaire. Exposed participants were defined as having been in contact with someone with a PCR-confirmed or clinician-diagnosed COVID-19 case within 2 weeks of study entry. Each participant in the prospective study had whole blood, serum and a nasopharyngeal or oropharyngeal swab collected by mobile phlebotomists. Additional blood draws and questionnaires over an approximately 2-month period could optionally be provided by prospective study participants. Blood samples from the prospective study were shipped frozen or at room temperature prior to DNA extraction.

The sequencing input was PBMCs or T cells enriched from blood (not recorded which). The chain couples TRBV4-2 to TRBJ2-5; TRBD2 is perhaps the D gene, given 5 matching bases. The sequence was obtained from a woman between 45 and 60 years old who had been exposed to COVID-19. The DNA sequence reads TGTGCCAGCAGCCAAGGGCCGTCGGGGCAAGAGACCCAGTACTTC. Its amino acids are CASSQGPSGQETQYF.